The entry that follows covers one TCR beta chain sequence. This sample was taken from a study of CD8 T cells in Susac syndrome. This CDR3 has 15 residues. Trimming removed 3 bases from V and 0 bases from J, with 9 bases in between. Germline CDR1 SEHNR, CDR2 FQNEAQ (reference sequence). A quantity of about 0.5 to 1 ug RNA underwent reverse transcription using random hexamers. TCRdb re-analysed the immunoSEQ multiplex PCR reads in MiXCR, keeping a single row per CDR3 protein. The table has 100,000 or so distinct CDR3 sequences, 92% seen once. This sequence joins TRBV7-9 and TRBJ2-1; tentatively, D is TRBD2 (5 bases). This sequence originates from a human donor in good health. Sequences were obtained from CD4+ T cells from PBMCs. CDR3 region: CASSFSGTSYNEQFF. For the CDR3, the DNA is TGTGCCAGCAGCTTTTCGGGAACCTCCTACAATGAGCAGTTCTTC.